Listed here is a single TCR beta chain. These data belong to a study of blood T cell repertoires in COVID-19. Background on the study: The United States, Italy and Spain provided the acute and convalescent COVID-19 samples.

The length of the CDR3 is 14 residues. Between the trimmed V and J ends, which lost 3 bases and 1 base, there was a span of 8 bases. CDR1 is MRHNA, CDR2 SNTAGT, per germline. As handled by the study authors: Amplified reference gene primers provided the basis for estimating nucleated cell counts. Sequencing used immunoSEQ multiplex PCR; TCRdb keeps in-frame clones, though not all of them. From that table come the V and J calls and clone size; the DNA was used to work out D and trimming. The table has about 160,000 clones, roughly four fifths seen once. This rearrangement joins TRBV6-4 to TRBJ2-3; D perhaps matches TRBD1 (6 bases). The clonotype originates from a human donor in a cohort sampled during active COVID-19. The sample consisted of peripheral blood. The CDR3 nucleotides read TGTGCCAGCAGTGAACAGGGTGGCACAGATACGCAGTATTTT. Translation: CASSEQGGTDTQYF.